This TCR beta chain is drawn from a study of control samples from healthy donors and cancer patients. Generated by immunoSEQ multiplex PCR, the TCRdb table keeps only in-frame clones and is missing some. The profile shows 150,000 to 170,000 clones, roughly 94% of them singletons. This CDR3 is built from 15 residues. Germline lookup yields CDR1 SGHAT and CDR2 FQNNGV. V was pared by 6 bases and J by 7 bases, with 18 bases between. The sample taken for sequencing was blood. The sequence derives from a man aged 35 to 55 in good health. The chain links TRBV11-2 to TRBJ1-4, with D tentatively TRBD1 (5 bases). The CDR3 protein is CASSIYGAGGEKLFF. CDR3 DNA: TGTGCCAGCAGTATTTATGGGGCCGGGGGTGAAAAACTGTTTTTT.